The 18 T cell receptor beta chains listed next were all sequenced from one sample in a study of T cells after yellow fever vaccination. In TCRdb, the 5' RACE reads were re-called with MiXCR into one record per CDR3 protein. The sample gives 600,000 to 750,000 distinct CDR3 sequences, 9% to 15% of which show up once; 14% to 15% is in the top ten. The input for sequencing was PBMCs, taken on the day of the yellow fever booster vaccination. These receptors were obtained from a man aged 25-45 years who received the YFV17D yellow fever vaccine.

This clonotype was counted only a few times. The chain carries TRBV5-1 and TRBJ2-1, with 15 bases lining up with TRBD2. Germline CDR1 is SGHRS and CDR2 is YFSETQ. The CDR3 consists of 16 residues. V trimming: 7 bases; J trimming: 7 bases; junction bases outside the gene matches: 9. CDR3 DNA: TGCGCCAGCCAAGGACTAGCGGGAGGGCCGGGGAATGAGCAGTTCTTC. Translated: CASQGLAGGPGNEQFF.

This clonotype was seen only a few times. The V call is TRBV9, the J call TRBJ1-2; D is unclear. CDR3 length: 15 amino acids. The germline V gene has CDR1 SGDLS and CDR2 YYNGEE. V was cut by 0 bases and J by 6 bases, with 15 bases left in between. The CDR3 sequence is CASSVARDAWNGYTF. The CDR3 DNA reads TGTGCCAGCAGCGTAGCTCGTGACGCCTGGAATGGCTACACCTTC.

This clonotype has just a few counts. The gene calls are TRBV9 and TRBJ2-5; 12 bases match TRBD2. J gave up 3 bases and V 5 bases, and 8 bases lay outside the gene matches. Germline V gene lookup returns CDR1 SGDLS and CDR2 YYNGEE. This CDR3 spans 16 amino acids. The CDR3 nucleotides read TGTGCCAGCAGTGAGCAGGGACTAGCGGGCAAAGAGACCCAGTACTTC. Protein product: CASSEQGLAGKETQYF.

V usage is TRBV12-3 or TRBV12-4 and J usage is TRBJ2-6, with a weak D call TRBD2 (6 bases). The CDR3 covers 17 residues. The V and J ends lost 6 bases and 0 bases respectively, with 15 bases between them. The CDR3 DNA sequence: TGTGCCAGCAGGCTACCGGGACTGACCTCTGGGGCCAACGTCCTGACTTTC. It yields the protein CASRLPGLTSGANVLTF.

The genes are TRBV10-3 and TRBJ2-3, with TRBD1 matching 9 bases. This CDR3 has 14 amino acids. Trimming cost V 10 bases and J 0 bases; bases outside gene matches: 5. Germline CDR1 reads ENHRY; CDR2 reads SYGVKD. The CDR3 loop reads CATQQGASTDTQYF. CDR3 nucleotide sequence: TGTGCCACCCAACAGGGGGCAAGCACAGATACGCAGTATTTT.

The V and J genes are TRBV6-5 and TRBJ2-5, with D unresolved. Between the trimmed V and J ends, which lost 0 bases and 2 bases, there was a span of 10 bases. This CDR3 region has 15 residues. In germline, CDR1 is MNHEY, CDR2 SVGAGI. The CDR3 reads CASSYSNVRQETQYF. DNA of the CDR3: TGTGCCAGCAGTTACTCGAACGTTCGGCAAGAGACCCAGTACTTC.

The genes are TRBV7-2 and TRBJ2-1; D gene uncertain. The CDR3 sequence is 13 residues long. Per the germline V gene, CDR1 is SGHTA and CDR2 is FQGNSA. V dropped 0 bases and J dropped 9 bases, with 9 bases sitting between them. This CDR3 is CASSLALSAEQFF. DNA of the CDR3: TGTGCCAGCAGCTTAGCGCTCTCGGCTGAGCAGTTCTTC.

Turning to this clonotype: Without the conserved terminal phenylalanine or tryptophan, this CDR3 likely stems from a read error. It is unclear where the CDR3 begins or ends on the DNA, so no DNA is shown, and the CDR3 is as TCRdb lists it. The chain employs TRBV28 and TRBJ1-2. Germline V gene sequence: CDR1 MDHEN, CDR2 SYDVKM. The CDR3 is 8 residues long, counting both termini. The CDR3 spells CASPRDSE.

The rearrangement uses TRBV28 and TRBJ1-4, with 7 bases identical to TRBD1. The germline V gene encodes CDR1 MDHEN and CDR2 SYDVKM. V lost 8 bases to trimming and J lost 11 bases; unmatched junction nucleotides: 14. CDR3 length: 14 amino acids. The CDR3 spells CASLPANRGEKLFF. CDR3 coding DNA: TGTGCCAGCCTCCCCGCCAACAGGGGAGAGAAACTGTTTTTT.

In this sample, this clonotype turned up many times. V is TRBV7-2 and J is TRBJ2-7; no reliable D call. V was pared by 5 bases and J by 4 bases, with 6 bases between. CDR1 and CDR2 from the germline V gene are SGHTA and FQGNSA. The CDR3 covers 11 residues. CDR3 in DNA: TGTGCCAGCAGCCTGAAATACGAGCAGTACTTC. This sequence encodes CASSLKYEQYF. Based on the CDR3 plus reference TRBV7-2 and TRBJ2-7, the full variable domain is GAGVSQSPSNKVTEKGKDVELRCDPISGHTALYWYRQSLGQGLEFLIYFQGNSAPDKSGLPSDRFSAERTGGSVSTLTIQRTQQEDSAVYLCASSLKYEQYFGPGTRLTVT.

The chain combines TRBV6-1 with TRBJ2-1; 10 nucleotides line up with TRBD2. The V gene's germline CDR1 is MNHNS and CDR2 SASEGT. The CDR3 is 15 amino acids. V dropped 5 bases and J dropped 2; count of bases not matched to a gene: 3. The CDR3 spells CASSTLAGTYNEQFF. CDR3 bases: TGTGCCAGCAGTACACTAGCGGGAACCTACAATGAGCAGTTCTTC.

The chain carries TRBV12-3 or TRBV12-4 and TRBJ2-3; 7 bases are shared with TRBD1. This CDR3 has 14 amino acids. The V gene end was trimmed by 6 bases and the J gene end by 2 bases; junction bases not matched to a gene: 5. The CDR3 protein is CASRWTGLTDTQYF. As DNA, the CDR3 is TGTGCCAGCAGGTGGACAGGTCTCACAGATACGCAGTATTTT.

This clonotype was counted a few times. J is TRBJ2-1 and V is TRBV5-4; D is possibly TRBD1 (6 bases). V shed 3 bases and J shed 7 bases, with 14 bases lying between them. The CDR3 contains 14 residues. Germline V lookup: CDR1 SGHNT, CDR2 YYREEE (reference sequence). CDR3 in DNA: TGTGCCAGCAGCTCCGGGACACCTTTGAATGAGCAGTTCTTC. Protein sequence: CASSSGTPLNEQFF.

This clonotype turned up a few times. The rearrangement joins TRBV7-2 to TRBJ2-4; D is unresolved. Germline assignment: CDR1 SGHTA and CDR2 FQGNSA. CDR3 length: 14 residues. The V gene lost 0 bases and the J gene lost 9 bases, with 12 bases spanning the gap. The CDR3 loop reads CASSLAGPLSIQYF. CDR3 in DNA: TGTGCCAGCAGCTTAGCCGGGCCGCTCAGCATTCAGTACTTC.

There are a few counts of this clonotype. This rearrangement joins TRBV6-5 to TRBJ1-2; no clear D. CDR3 size: 12 residues. Trimming pared 8 bases from V and 8 bases from J, leaving 15 bases between. Per the germline V gene, CDR1 is MNHEY and CDR2 is SVGAGI. CDR3 region: CASGMRLEGYTF. CDR3 bases: TGTGCCAGCGGTATGCGCCTAGAGGGCTACACCTTC.

This clonotype was observed a few times. This chain uses TRBV9 with TRBJ2-7; the match to TRBD2 covers 9 bases. The CDR3 spans 16 residues. Germline assignment: CDR1 SGDLS and CDR2 YYNGEE. The trim removed 2 bases at V and 3 bases at J, leaving 9 bases unmatched. CDR3 bases: TGTGCCAGCAGCGTTAACCCTAGCGGGATTCTCTACGAGCAGTACTTC. Its protein is CASSVNPSGILYEQYF.

The V gene is TRBV7-2, the J gene TRBJ2-1; D is possibly TRBD1 or TRBD2 (6 bases each). From germline, CDR1 is SGHTA and CDR2 FQGNSA. Deletions cut 4 bases from V and 5 bases from J, with 12 bases between. The CDR3 sequence is 14 residues long. Here the CDR3 reads CASSSRGGNNEQFF. For the CDR3, the DNA is TGTGCCAGCAGCTCCCGAGGGGGGAACAATGAGCAGTTCTTC. Supplemented by reference TRBV7-2 and TRBJ2-1, the full variable domain reads GAGVSQSPSNKVTEKGKDVELRCDPISGHTALYWYRQSLGQGLEFLIYFQGNSAPDKSGLPSDRFSAERTGGSVSTLTIQRTQQEDSAVYLCASSSRGGNNEQFFGPGTRLTVL.

The CDR3, as DNA: TGCGCCAGCAGCCAAGGGGCCGGGCCCTTTTTTTTGGAGCTGTTTTTT. Amino acids: CASSQGAGPFFLELFF. The chain carries TRBV4-1 and TRBJ2-2, with D uncertain. Germline V gene lookup returns CDR1 MGHRA and CDR2 YSYEKL. This CDR3 contains 16 residues. V lost 1 base to trimming and J lost 10 bases, with 19 bases between them.